This passage covers 3 T cell receptor beta chains from one sample sequenced in a study of T cells in Graves' hyperthyroidism and ophthalmopathy. Amplification yielded TCR beta CDR3 regions, with RNA transcripts as the source. An initial round of RT-PCR targeting the TCR CDR3 relied on the HTBI primer set. One entry per CDR3 protein results from TCRdb running MiXCR on the multiplex PCR reads. This sample has roughly 510,000 distinct CDR3 sequences, with under 25% found just once. What was sequenced was blood. These receptors all come from a man between 18 and 35 years old with Graves' hyperthyroidism.

The rearrangement joins TRBV10-3 to TRBJ1-1; a weak D match, TRBD1 (5 bases). Germline-derived CDR1 and CDR2 are ENHRY and SYGVKD. The CDR3 spans 14 residues. The V end lost 3 bases, the J end lost 0 bases, and 8 bases lay between the germline ends. The CDR3 loop is CAISEWGMNTEAFF. The CDR3 DNA follows: TGTGCCATCAGTGAATGGGGCATGAACACTGAAGCTTTCTTT.

This clonotype was counted only a few times. The chain employs TRBV5-1 and TRBJ2-2; D is unclear. The CDR3 has 15 residues. The V end was cut by 0 bases, the J end by 6 bases, with 12 bases between. Germline lookup yields CDR1 SGHRS and CDR2 YFSETQ. The CDR3 coding sequence is TGCGCCAGCAGCTTGGACAGCTACGATGCCGGGGAGCTGTTTTTT. It encodes CASSLDSYDAGELFF.

This clonotype was detected only a few times. The rearrangement uses TRBV9 and TRBJ1-2; weak D call: TRBD1 (5 bases). The germline V and J ends were trimmed by 3 bases and 3 bases, with 12 bases remaining between them. This CDR3 region has 14 residues. Germline lookup yields CDR1 SGDLS and CDR2 YYNGEE. The CDR3 here is CASSGGGRDYGYTF. The DNA of the CDR3 is TGTGCCAGCAGCGGGGGCGGAAGAGACTATGGCTACACCTTC.